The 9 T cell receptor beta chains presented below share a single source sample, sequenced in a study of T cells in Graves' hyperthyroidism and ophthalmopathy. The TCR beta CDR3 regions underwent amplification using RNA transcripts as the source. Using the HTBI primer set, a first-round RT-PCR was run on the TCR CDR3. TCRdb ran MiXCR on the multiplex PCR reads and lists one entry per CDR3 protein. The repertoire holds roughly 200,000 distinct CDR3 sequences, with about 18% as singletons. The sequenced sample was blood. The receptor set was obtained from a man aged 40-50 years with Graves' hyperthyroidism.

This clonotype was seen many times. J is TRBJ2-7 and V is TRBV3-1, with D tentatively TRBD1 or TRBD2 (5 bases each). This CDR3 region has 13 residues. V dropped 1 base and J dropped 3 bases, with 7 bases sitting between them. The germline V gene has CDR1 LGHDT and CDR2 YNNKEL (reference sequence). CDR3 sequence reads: CASSQAGSYEQYF. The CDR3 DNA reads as TGTGCCAGCAGCCAAGCAGGGAGCTACGAGCAGTACTTC.

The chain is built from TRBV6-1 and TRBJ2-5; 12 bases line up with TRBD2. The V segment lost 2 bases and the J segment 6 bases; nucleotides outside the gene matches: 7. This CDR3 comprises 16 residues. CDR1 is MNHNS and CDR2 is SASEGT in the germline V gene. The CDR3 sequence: CASSETPSGGAKTQYF. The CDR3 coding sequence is TGTGCCAGCAGTGAAACCCCTAGCGGGGGGGCGAAGACCCAGTACTTC.

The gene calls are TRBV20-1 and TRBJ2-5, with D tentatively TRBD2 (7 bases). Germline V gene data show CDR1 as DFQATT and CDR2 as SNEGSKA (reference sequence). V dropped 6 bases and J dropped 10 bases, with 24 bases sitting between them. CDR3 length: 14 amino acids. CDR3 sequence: CSAPLNREGEGQYF. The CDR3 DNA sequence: TGCAGTGCCCCTCTAAACAGGGAGGGAGAGGGCCAGTACTTC.

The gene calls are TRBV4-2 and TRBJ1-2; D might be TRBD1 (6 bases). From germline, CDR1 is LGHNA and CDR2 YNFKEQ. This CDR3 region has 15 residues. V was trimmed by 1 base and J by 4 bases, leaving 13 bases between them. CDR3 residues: CASSQVQGSSYGYTF. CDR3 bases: TGTGCCAGCAGCCAAGTACAGGGTTCGTCCTATGGCTACACCTTC.

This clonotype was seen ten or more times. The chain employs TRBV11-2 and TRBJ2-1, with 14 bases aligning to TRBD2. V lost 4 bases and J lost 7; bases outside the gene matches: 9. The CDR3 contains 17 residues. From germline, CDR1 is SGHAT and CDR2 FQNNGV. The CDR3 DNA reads TGTGCCAGCAGCTCTTCACCTCGGACTAGCGGGGGGAATGAGCAGTTCTTC. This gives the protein CASSSSPRTSGGNEQFF. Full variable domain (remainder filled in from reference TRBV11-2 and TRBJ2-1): EAGVAQSPRYKIIEKRQSVAFWCNPISGHATLYWYQQILGQGPKLLIQFQNNGVVDDSQLPKDRFSAERLKGVDSTLKIQPAKLEDSAVYLCASSSSPRTSGGNEQFFGPGTRLTVL.

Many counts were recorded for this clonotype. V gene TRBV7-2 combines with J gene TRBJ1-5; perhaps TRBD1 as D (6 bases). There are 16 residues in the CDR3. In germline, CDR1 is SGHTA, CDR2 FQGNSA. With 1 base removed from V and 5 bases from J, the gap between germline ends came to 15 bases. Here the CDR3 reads CASSLDRRQGYQPQHF. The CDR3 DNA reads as TGTGCCAGCAGCTTAGACCGGAGGCAGGGGTATCAGCCCCAGCATTTT.

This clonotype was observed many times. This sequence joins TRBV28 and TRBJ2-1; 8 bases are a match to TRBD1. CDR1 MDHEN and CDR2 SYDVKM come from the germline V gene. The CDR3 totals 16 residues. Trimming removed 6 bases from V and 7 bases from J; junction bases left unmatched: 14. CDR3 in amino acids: CASRVMDRASINEQFF. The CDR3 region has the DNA TGTGCCAGCAGGGTGATGGACAGGGCTAGTATTAATGAGCAGTTCTTC.

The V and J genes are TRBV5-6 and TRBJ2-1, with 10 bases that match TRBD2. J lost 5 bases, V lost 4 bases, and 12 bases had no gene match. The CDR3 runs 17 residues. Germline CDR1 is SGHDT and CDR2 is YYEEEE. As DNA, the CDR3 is TGTGCCAGCAGCCAGACCTTTTCAGCGGGGGGGAACAATGAGCAGTTCTTC. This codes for CASSQTFSAGGNNEQFF.

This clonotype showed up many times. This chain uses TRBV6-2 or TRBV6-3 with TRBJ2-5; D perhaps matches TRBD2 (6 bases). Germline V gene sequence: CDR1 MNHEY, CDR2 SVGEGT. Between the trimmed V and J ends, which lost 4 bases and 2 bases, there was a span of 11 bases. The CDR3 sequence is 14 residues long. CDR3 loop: CASSSRREQETQYF. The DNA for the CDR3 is TGTGCCAGCAGTTCCCGGCGGGAACAAGAGACCCAGTACTTC.